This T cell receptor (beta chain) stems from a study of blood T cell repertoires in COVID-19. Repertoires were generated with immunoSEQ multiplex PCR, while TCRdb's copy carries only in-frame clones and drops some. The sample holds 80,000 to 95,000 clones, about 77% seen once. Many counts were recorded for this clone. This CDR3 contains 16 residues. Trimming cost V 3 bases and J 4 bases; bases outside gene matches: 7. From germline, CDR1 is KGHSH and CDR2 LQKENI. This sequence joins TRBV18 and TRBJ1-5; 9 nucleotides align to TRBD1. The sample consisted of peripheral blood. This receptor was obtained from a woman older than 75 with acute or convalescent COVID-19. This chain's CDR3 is CASSPFPGQGNQPQHF. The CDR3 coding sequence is TGTGCCAGCTCACCTTTCCCGGGACAGGGAAATCAGCCCCAGCATTTT.